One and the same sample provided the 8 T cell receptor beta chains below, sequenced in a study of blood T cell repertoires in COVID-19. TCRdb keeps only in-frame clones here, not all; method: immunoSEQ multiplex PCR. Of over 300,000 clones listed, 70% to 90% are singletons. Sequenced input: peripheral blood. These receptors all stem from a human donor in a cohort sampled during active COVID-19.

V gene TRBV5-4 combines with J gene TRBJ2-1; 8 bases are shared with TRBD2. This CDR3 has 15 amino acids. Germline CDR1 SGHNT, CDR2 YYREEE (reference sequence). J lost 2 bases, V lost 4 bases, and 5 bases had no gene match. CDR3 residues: CASSRGGRTYNEQFF. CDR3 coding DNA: TGTGCCAGCAGCCGGGGGGGGCGGACCTACAATGAGCAGTTCTTC.

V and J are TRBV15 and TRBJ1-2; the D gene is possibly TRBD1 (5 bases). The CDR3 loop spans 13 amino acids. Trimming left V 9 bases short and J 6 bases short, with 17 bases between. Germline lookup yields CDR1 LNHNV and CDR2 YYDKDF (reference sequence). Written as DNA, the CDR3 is TGTGCCACGGGGACTAGGGCGCACGATGGCTACACCTTC. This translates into CATGTRAHDGYTF. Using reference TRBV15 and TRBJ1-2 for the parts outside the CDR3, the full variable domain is DAMVIQNPRYQVTQFGKPVTLSCSQTLNHNVMYWYQQKSSQAPKLLFHYYDKDFNNEADTPDNFQSRRPNTSFCFLDIRSPGLGDTAMYLCATGTRAHDGYTFGSGTRLTVV.

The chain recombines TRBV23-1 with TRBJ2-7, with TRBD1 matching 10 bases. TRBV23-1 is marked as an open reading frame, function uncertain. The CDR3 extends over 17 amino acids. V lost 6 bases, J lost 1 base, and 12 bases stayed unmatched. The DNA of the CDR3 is TGCGCCAGCAGCCCATTCGCCCGGGACAGGGGTTCCTACGAGCAGTACTTC. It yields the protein CASSPFARDRGSYEQYF.

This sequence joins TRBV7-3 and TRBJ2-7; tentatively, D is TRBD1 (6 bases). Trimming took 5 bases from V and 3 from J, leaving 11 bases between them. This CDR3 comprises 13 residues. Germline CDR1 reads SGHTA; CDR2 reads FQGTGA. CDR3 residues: CASSLKQGYEQYF. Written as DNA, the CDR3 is TGTGCCAGCAGCCTTAAACAGGGCTACGAGCAGTACTTC.

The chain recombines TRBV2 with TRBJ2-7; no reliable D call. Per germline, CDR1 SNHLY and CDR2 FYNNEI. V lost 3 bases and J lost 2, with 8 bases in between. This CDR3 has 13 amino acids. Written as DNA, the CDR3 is TGTGCCAGCAGTGAGTTACAGCCCTACGAGCAGTACTTC. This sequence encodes CASSELQPYEQYF.

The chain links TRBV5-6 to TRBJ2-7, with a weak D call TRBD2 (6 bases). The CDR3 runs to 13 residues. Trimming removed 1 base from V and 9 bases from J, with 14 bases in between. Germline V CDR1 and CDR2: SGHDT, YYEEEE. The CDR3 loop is CASSLKWGLLQYF. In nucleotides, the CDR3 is TGTGCCAGCAGCTTGAAATGGGGACTTCTGCAGTACTTC. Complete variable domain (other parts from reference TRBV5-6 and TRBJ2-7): DAGVTQSPTHLIKTRGQQVTLRCSPKSGHDTVSWYQQALGQGPQFIFQYYEEEERQRGNFPDRFSGHQFPNYSSELNVNALLLGDSALYLCASSLKWGLLQYFGPGTRLTVT.

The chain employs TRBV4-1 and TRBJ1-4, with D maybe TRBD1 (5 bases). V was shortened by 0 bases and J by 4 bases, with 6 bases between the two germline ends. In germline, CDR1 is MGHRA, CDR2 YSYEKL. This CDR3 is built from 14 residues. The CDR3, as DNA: TGCGCCAGCAGCCAAGACCAGGGTAATGAAAAACTGTTTTTT. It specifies CASSQDQGNEKLFF.

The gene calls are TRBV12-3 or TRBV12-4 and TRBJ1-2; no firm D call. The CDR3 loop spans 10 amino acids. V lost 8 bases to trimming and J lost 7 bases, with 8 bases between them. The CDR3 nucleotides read TGTGCCAGCGGTACTAGTGGCTACACCTTC. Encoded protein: CASGTSGYTF.